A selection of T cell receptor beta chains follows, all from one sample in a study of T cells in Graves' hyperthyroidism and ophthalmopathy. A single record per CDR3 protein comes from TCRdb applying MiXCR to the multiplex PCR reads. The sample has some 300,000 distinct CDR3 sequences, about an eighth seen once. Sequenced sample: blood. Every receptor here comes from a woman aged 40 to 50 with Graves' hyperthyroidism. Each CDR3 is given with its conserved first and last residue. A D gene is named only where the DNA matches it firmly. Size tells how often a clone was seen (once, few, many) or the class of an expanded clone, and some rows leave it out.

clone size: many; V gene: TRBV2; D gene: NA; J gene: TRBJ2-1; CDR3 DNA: TGTGCCAGCAGTCCAGGTTGGGGGTCCTACAATGAGCAGTTCTTC; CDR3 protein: CASSPGWGSYNEQFF
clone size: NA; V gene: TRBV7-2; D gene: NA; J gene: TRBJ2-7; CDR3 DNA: TGTGCCAGCAGCCCGACAGTCGTTGGAGCCTACGAGCAGTACTTC; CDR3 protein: CASSPTVVGAYEQYF
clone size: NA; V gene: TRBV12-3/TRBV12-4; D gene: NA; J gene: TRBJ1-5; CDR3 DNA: TGTGCCAGCAGCGGGGGGTTTGTCAATCGGCCCCAGCATTTT; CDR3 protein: CASSGGFVNRPQHF
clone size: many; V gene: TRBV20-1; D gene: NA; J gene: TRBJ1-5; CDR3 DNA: TGCAGTGCTAGATCCCTGGGGGGCAATCAGCCCCAGCATTTT; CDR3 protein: CSARSLGGNQPQHF
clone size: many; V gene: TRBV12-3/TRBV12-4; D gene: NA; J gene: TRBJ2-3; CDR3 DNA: TGTGCCAGCAGTTTAGTCGGGGACACAGATACGCAGTATTTT; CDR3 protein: CASSLVGDTDTQYF
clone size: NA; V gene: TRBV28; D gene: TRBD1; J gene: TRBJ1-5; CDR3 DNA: TGTGCCAGCAGTCCCCAGTGGGGACAGGGGGTAAGTCAGCCCCAGCATTTT; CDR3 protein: CASSPQWGQGVSQPQHF
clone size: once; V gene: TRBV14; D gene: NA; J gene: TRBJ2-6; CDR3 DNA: TGTGCCAGCAGCCCACTAAGCCGGGGCTTTGGGGCCAACGTCCTGACTTTC; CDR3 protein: CASSPLSRGFGANVLTF
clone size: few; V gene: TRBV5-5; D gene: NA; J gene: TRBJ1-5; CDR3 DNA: TGTGCCAGCAGCTCAACACCAACAAGTAGCAATCAGCCCCAGCATTTT; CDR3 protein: CASSSTPTSSNQPQHF
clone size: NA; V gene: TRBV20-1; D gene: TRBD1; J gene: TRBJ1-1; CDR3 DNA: TGCAGTGCACCCCGCGGAGGGGGCTCACCTGAAGCTTTCTTT; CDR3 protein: CSAPRGGGSPEAFF
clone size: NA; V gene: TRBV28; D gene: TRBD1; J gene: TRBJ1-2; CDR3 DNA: TGTGCCAGCAGTTCCCGGGACAGGGGCACCTATGGCTACACCTTC; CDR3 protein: CASSSRDRGTYGYTF
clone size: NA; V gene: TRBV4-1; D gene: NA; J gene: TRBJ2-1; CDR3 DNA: TGCGCCAGCAGCCAAGTATTAGGTGAGCAGTTCTTC; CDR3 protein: CASSQVLGEQFF
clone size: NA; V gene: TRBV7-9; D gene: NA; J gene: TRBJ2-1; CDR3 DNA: TGTGCCAGCAGCCCCTCCTCGGGGTGGGATGAGCAGTTCTTC; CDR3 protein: CASSPSSGWDEQFF
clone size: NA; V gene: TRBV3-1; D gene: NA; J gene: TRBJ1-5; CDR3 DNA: TGTGCCAGCAGCCAAGGAGTGAGACCAGCGGCTACAAAACATTTT; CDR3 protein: CASSQGVRPAATKHF
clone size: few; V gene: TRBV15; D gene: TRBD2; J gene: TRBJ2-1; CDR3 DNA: TGTGCCACCAGCAGAGATATGGGGGAGGGTGGCAATGAGCAGTTCTTC; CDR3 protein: CATSRDMGEGGNEQFF
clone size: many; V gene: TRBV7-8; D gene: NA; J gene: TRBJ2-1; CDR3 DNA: TGTGCCACTTCTAATCGAGACGTTGTGCAGAGTGAGCAGTTCTTC; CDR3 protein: CATSNRDVVQSEQFF
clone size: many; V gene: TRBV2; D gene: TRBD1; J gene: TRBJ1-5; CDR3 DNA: TGTGCCAGCAGACCGCCGGGACAGGGATTCTATAGCAATCAGCCCCAGCATTTT; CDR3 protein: CASRPPGQGFYSNQPQHF
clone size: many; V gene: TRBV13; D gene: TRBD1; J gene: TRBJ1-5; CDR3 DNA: TGTGCCAGCAGCTTAGGCATGGGACAGGTTCTGCGGGAGAGCAATCAGCCCCAGCATTTT; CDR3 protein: CASSLGMGQVLRESNQPQHF
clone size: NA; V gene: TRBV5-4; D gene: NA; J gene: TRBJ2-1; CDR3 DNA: TGTGCCAGCAGCATAGGAGGGCCTGAGAAAAGCTATGAGCAGTTCTTC; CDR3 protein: CASSIGGPEKSYEQFF
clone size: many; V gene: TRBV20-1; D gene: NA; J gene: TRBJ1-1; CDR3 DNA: TGCAGTGCTAGAAAATCGAACACTGAAGCTTTCTTT; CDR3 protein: CSARKSNTEAFF
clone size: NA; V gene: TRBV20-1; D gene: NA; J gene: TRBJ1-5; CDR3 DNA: TGCAGTGCTGAGAGGCGGAACTTGATCAATCAGCCCCAGCATTTT; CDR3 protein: CSAERRNLINQPQHF
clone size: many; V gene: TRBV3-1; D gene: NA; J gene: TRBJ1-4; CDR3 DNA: TGTGCCAGCAGCCAGGACGGACGGCATAATGAAAAACTGTTTTTT; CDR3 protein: CASSQDGRHNEKLFF
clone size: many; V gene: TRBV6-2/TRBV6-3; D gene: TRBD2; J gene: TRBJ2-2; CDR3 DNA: TGTGCCAGCAGGGGGGGGTCTGGCGCGAACACCGGGGAGCTGTTTTTT; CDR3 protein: CASRGGSGANTGELFF
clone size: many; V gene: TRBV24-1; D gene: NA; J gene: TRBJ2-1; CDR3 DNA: TGTGCCACCAGTGATCCCTTATCCAATGAGCAGTTCTTC; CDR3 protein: CATSDPLSNEQFF
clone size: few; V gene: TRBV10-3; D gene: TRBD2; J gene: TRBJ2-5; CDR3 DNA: TGTGCCATCAGTGCTCCCTCGCTGACTAGCGGGAGTTTTGAGACCCAGTACTTC; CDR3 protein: CAISAPSLTSGSFETQYF
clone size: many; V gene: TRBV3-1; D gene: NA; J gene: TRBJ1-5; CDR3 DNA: TGTGCCAGCAGCCAAGCTACAGATAATCAGCCCCAGCATTTT; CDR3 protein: CASSQATDNQPQHF
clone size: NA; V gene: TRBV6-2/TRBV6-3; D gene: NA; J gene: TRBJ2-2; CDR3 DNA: TGTGCCAGCAGTCCCCCGTGGGGGGGGCCAAACACCGGGGAGCTGTTTTTT; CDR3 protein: CASSPPWGGPNTGELFF
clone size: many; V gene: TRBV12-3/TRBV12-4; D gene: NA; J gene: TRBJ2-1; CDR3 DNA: TGTGCCAGCAGCGGTTCGAGTGAGCAGTTCTTC; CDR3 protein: CASSGSSEQFF